This section outlines one T cell receptor (beta chain) sequence together with its context. The antigen remains unidentified. This sample was taken from a study of cytomegalovirus exposure and HLA in healthy donors. Per germline, CDR1 MNHEY and CDR2 SMNVEV (reference sequence). The V and J ends lost 1 base and 4 bases respectively, with 13 bases between them. The length of the CDR3 is 15 residues. The PCR used 60 Vbeta and 13 Jbeta primers. Clones were sequenced by immunoSEQ multiplex PCR, and TCRdb holds only the in-frame ones, with some missing. The sample includes 150,000 to 200,000 clones, roughly 83% of them seen just once. Points from the study as a whole: For cytomegalovirus status, the classifier reportedly gave diagnoses with high specificity and sensitivity. A later analysis found most CMV-associated TCR beta chains apparently HLA-restricted. The study reported that TCR beta sequences accurately predicted HLA-A and HLA-B alleles in most subjects. Altogether, 150 to 200 TCR beta chains were recorded as cytomegalovirus-associated.

Sequencing input: PBMCs. The sequence came from a boy aged 5-17 years in good health and CMV-seronegative. The V gene is TRBV27, the J gene TRBJ1-2; D is possibly TRBD1 (5 bases). As DNA, the CDR3 is TGTGCCAGCAGTTTATACAGGCAGCCGTTCTATGGCTACACCTTC. As protein: CASSLYRQPFYGYTF.